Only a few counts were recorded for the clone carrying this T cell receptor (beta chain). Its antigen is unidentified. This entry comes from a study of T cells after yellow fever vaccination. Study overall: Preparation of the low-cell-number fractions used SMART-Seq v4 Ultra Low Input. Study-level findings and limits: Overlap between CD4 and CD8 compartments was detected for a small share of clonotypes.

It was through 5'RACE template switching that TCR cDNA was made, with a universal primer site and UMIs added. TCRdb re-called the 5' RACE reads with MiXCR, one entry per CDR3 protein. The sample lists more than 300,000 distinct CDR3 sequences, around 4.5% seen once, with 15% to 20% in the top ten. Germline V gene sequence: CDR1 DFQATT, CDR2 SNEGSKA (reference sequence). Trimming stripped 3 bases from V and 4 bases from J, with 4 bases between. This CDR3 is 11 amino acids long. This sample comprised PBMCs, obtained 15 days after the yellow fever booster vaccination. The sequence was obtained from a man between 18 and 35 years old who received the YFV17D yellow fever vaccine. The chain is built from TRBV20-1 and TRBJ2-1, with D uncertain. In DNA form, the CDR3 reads TGCAGTGCTAGGGTATACAATGAGCAGTTCTTC. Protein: CSARVYNEQFF.